This section outlines one TCR beta chain sequence together with its context. Its target is not known. The sample belongs to a study of cytomegalovirus exposure and HLA in healthy donors. Study-level background: A prior study identified 120 million or so unique TCR beta sequences from about 200 million T cells.

The V gene end was trimmed by 7 bases and the J gene end by 3 bases; junction bases not matched to a gene: 15. Germline CDR1 reads LNHDA; CDR2 reads SQIVND (reference sequence). The CDR3 runs 17 residues. Study findings and constraints: Cytomegalovirus association was assigned to approximately 180 TCR beta chains.

Amplification used 60 Vbeta primers and 13 Jbeta primers. The table came from immunoSEQ multiplex PCR; TCRdb's copy has only in-frame clones and leaves some out. The table has approximately 190,000 clones, about 77% seen once. This clonotype was obtained from a woman in her 30s in good health and CMV-seropositive. The material sequenced was PBMCs. The V call is TRBV19, the J call TRBJ2-1; 7 bases match TRBD2. The CDR3 DNA reads TGTGCCAGTAAGAAAGGGGTCAGTAGCGGGCTCTACAATGAGCAGTTCTTC. It codes for CASKKGVSSGLYNEQFF.